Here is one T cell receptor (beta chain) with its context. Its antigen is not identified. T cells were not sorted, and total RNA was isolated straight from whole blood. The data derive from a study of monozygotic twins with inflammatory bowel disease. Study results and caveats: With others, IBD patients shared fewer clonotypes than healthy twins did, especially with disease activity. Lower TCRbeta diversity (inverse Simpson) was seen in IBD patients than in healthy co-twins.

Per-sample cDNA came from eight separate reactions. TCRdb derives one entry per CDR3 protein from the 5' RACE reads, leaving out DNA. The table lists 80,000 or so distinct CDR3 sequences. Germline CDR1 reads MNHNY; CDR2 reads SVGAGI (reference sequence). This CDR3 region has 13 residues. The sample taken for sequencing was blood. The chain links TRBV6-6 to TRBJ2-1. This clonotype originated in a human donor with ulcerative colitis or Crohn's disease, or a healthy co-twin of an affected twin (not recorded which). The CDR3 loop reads CASSYVGYNEQFF.